This is a list of T cell receptor beta chains from one sample in a study of shared clonotypes between healthy human individuals. Repertoires were generated with immunoSEQ multiplex PCR, while TCRdb's copy carries only in-frame clones and drops some. The sample has some 2 million clones; 85% to 95% are singletons. The sequencing input was naive CD4+ T cells sorted from blood. All receptors derive from a man in his late teens or twenties in good health. Each CDR3 is given with its conserved first and last residue. A D gene is named only where the DNA matches it firmly. For some rows the clone size is stated as once, few or many, or as a class when expanded; others skip it.

D	V	J	size	CDR3	DNA
.	TRBV11-3	TRBJ2-5	.	CASSLGFGETQYF	TGTGCCAGCAGCTTAGGGTTCGGAGAGACCCAGTACTTC
.	TRBV30	TRBJ1-2	.	CAWTEDSFNYGYTF	TGTGCCTGGACAGAGGACAGTTTCAACTATGGCTACACCTTC
.	TRBV5-8	TRBJ1-5	.	CASSLGHTSNQPQHF	TGTGCCAGCAGCTTGGGACACACTAGCAATCAGCCCCAGCATTTT
.	TRBV4-1	TRBJ1-4	.	CASSQDATAGRIATNEKLFF	TGCGCCAGCAGCCAAGATGCGACGGCAGGCCGCATTGCAACTAATGAAAAACTGTTTTTT
.	TRBV11-2	TRBJ1-2	.	CASSLFVEGYTF	TGTGCCAGCAGCTTATTTGTGGAGGGCTACACCTTC
.	TRBV27	TRBJ1-2	.	CASSLSTVTTPYYGYTF	TGTGCCAGCAGTTTATCCACGGTCACCACCCCATACTATGGCTACACCTTC
.	TRBV2	TRBJ2-2	.	CASSETSAGGELFF	TGTGCCAGCAGTGAAACCAGCGCTGGCGGGGAGCTGTTTTTT
TRBD1	TRBV6-5	TRBJ1-4	.	CASRGQGKLFF	TGTGCCAGCAGAGGACAGGGAAAACTGTTTTTT
TRBD2	TRBV9	TRBJ2-5	.	CASSLRGGGQETQYF	TGTGCCAGCAGCCTAAGGGGCGGGGGCCAAGAGACCCAGTACTTC
.	TRBV7-2	TRBJ2-7	.	CASSPRAGYEQYF	TGTGCCAGCAGCCCGCGAGCTGGCTACGAGCAGTACTTC
.	TRBV7-9	TRBJ1-5	.	CASSLENNFSNQPQHF	TGTGCCAGCAGCTTAGAGAACAACTTTAGCAATCAGCCCCAGCATTTT
TRBD1	TRBV10-3	TRBJ2-7	.	CATRDPGTGSYEQYF	TGTGCCACCAGAGACCCCGGGACAGGCTCCTACGAGCAGTACTTC
TRBD1	TRBV2	TRBJ2-5	.	CASRGQGLEGETQYF	TGTGCCAGCAGGGGACAGGGTCTTGAGGGAGAGACCCAGTACTTC
.	TRBV5-8	TRBJ2-2	.	CASSLGPGGTGELFF	TGTGCCAGCAGCTTGGGTCCAGGGGGGACCGGGGAGCTGTTTTTT
.	TRBV5-1	TRBJ1-4	.	CASSLVRGREKLFF	TGCGCCAGCAGCTTGGTCCGGGGGCGAGAAAAACTGTTTTTT
TRBD1	TRBV6-1	TRBJ2-1	once	CASSEAGGQAGNEQFF	TGTGCCAGCAGTGAAGCAGGGGGACAGGCGGGGAATGAGCAGTTCTTC
.	TRBV11-2	TRBJ2-2	.	CASSLGGVFTGELFF	TGTGCCAGCAGCTTAGGCGGCGTCTTCACCGGGGAGCTGTTTTTT
TRBD1	TRBV10-3	TRBJ2-7	.	CATHSGGFDEQYF	TGTGCCACTCATTCAGGGGGTTTCGACGAGCAGTACTTC
.	TRBV6-4	TRBJ1-5	.	CASTSNQPQHF	TGTGCCAGCACTTCCAATCAGCCCCAGCATTTT
.	TRBV18	TRBJ2-1	.	CASSPWRVVGEQFF	TGTGCCAGCTCACCATGGAGGGTAGTGGGTGAGCAGTTCTTC
TRBD1	TRBV7-8	TRBJ1-3	.	CASSSHRGPGNTIYF	TGTGCCAGCAGCTCCCACAGGGGCCCTGGAAACACCATATATTTT
.	TRBV7-9	TRBJ1-4	once	CASSLQVPTNEKLFF	TGTGCCAGCAGCTTACAGGTTCCAACTAATGAAAAACTGTTTTTT
.	TRBV6-5	TRBJ1-4	.	CASRAGINEKLFF	TGTGCCAGCAGAGCAGGGATAAATGAAAAACTGTTTTTT
.	TRBV29-1	TRBJ2-3	once	CSARAGDTQYF	TGCAGCGCCCGGGCAGGGGATACGCAGTATTTT
.	TRBV4-1	TRBJ1-2	.	CASSLEPAYGYTF	TGCGCCAGCAGCCTGGAGCCAGCCTATGGCTACACCTTC
TRBD2	TRBV7-9	TRBJ2-1	.	CASSILAGVGEQFF	TGTGCCAGCAGCATACTAGCGGGAGTTGGTGAGCAGTTCTTC
.	TRBV5-1	TRBJ2-3	.	CASGSGSTDTQYF	TGCGCCAGCGGGAGCGGGAGCACAGATACGCAGTATTTT
TRBD2	TRBV7-9	TRBJ2-1	.	CASSLSSGGSSYNEQFF	TGTGCCAGCAGCTTAAGTTCCGGCGGGAGCTCCTACAATGAGCAGTTCTTC
TRBD1	TRBV19	TRBJ1-6	.	CASRRQGLDSPLHF	TGTGCCAGTAGAAGACAGGGGTTGGATTCACCCCTCCACTTT
.	TRBV19	TRBJ2-3	once	CASSIGRARDITDTQYF	TGTGCCAGTAGTATTGGCAGGGCAAGGGATATCACAGATACGCAGTATTTT
TRBD2	TRBV2	TRBJ2-3	.	CASSRGLAGTSTDTQYF	TGTGCCAGCAGCCGCGGACTAGCGGGGACTAGCACAGATACGCAGTATTTT
TRBD1	TRBV2	TRBJ2-3	.	CASSRGTGTDTQYF	TGTGCCAGCAGTCGAGGGACAGGCACAGATACGCAGTATTTT
.	TRBV10-3	TRBJ2-5	.	CAISDQSRQQETQYF	TGTGCCATCAGTGATCAATCGCGACAGCAAGAGACCCAGTACTTC
.	TRBV5-6	TRBJ1-5	.	CASSYRGVSQPQHF	TGTGCCAGCAGCTATAGGGGGGTTTCGCAGCCCCAGCATTTT
TRBD1	TRBV18	TRBJ2-3	.	CASSPLPGQGFTDTQYF	TGTGCCAGCTCACCCCTTCCGGGACAGGGATTCACAGATACGCAGTATTTT
TRBD1	TRBV5-4	TRBJ2-2	.	CASSSDRKNTGELFF	TGTGCCAGCAGCTCGGACAGGAAGAACACCGGGGAGCTGTTTTTT
TRBD2	TRBV7-2	TRBJ2-1	.	CASSLAHLVAGGSYNEQFF	TGTGCCAGCAGCTTAGCGCACCTAGTAGCGGGAGGGTCCTACAATGAGCAGTTCTTC
TRBD2	TRBV25-1	TRBJ2-3	.	CASSEWLAGADTQYF	TGTGCCAGCAGTGAATGGCTAGCGGGGGCAGATACGCAGTATTTT
.	TRBV6-5	TRBJ2-7	.	CASSRDYEQYF	TGTGCCAGCAGCCGGGACTACGAGCAGTACTTC
.	TRBV7-2	TRBJ2-1	.	CASSLAFSQNYNEQFF	TGTGCCAGCAGCTTAGCTTTTAGTCAAAATTACAATGAGCAGTTCTTC
TRBD1	TRBV7-8	TRBJ1-4	.	CASFSGGANEKLFF	TGTGCCAGCTTCTCAGGGGGAGCTAATGAAAAACTGTTTTTT
.	TRBV6-5	TRBJ2-5	.	CASSYSDRALLETQYF	TGTGCCAGCAGTTACTCGGACCGGGCCTTACTGGAGACCCAGTACTTC
TRBD2	TRBV5-1	TRBJ2-3	.	CASNTAGVAADTQYF	TGCGCCAGCAACACAGCGGGGGTCGCGGCAGATACGCAGTATTTT
TRBD2	TRBV7-9	TRBJ2-7	.	CASSLGGGEQYF	TGTGCCAGCAGCTTGGGCGGGGGCGAGCAGTACTTC
TRBD2	TRBV11-2	TRBJ2-3	.	CASSRPGLAGVTDTQYF	TGTGCCAGCAGTCGGCCGGGGCTAGCGGGGGTGACAGATACGCAGTATTTT
TRBD1	TRBV7-8	TRBJ1-6	.	CASSLTQQGKSSYNSPLHF	TGTGCCAGCAGCTTAACCCAACAGGGGAAGAGCTCCTATAATTCACCCCTCCACTTT
TRBD1	TRBV18	TRBJ1-6	.	CASSPLQGAANSPLHF	TGTGCCAGCTCACCGCTACAGGGGGCGGCTAATTCACCCCTCCACTTT
.	TRBV4-1	TRBJ2-2	.	CASSQEWGTRNTGELFF	TGCGCCAGCAGCCAAGAATGGGGGACCCGGAACACCGGGGAGCTGTTTTTT
TRBD1	TRBV19	TRBJ1-1	.	CASRTDRGQVNTEAFF	TGTGCCAGTAGGACGGACAGGGGGCAGGTGAACACTGAAGCTTTCTTT
.	TRBV30	TRBJ2-3	once	CAWRTGLFTDTQYF	TGTGCCTGGAGGACAGGTTTATTCACAGATACGCAGTATTTT
TRBD1	TRBV10-3	TRBJ2-7	once	CAISGQGGYEQYF	TGTGCCATCAGTGGACAGGGCGGCTACGAGCAGTACTTC
.	TRBV5-1	TRBJ1-2	once	CASSLEGGYTF	TGCGCCAGCAGCTTAGAAGGGGGCTACACCTTC